The present T cell receptor (beta chain) was sequenced within a study of tissue T cells after allogeneic stem cell transplantation. About the research overall: Every graft-versus-host disease patient had gastrointestinal disease and got several lines of graft-versus-host disease therapy. Smaller viable blood or marrow samples skipped sorting for direct DNA extraction.

Study-level points and caveats: Within patients, tissue anatomy strongly shaped TCR repertoire composition.

Sequencing was performed with immunoSEQ multiplex PCR; in TCRdb, only in-frame clones are kept and a portion is missing. The repertoire consists of more than 20,000 clones, with roughly nine tenths occurring once and the leading ten covering 2%. The germline V gene encodes CDR1 SEHNR and CDR2 FQNEAQ (reference sequence). CDR3 length equals 15 residues. Trimming removed 5 bases from V and 3 bases from J, with 14 bases in between. A word on this clone: The antigen is not known.

This specimen was blood, taken before transplantation. The sequence was obtained from a male donor at least 60 years old who later had graft-versus-host disease after an allogeneic stem cell transplant. The chain is built from TRBV7-9 and TRBJ1-5, with D maybe TRBD1 (6 bases). The CDR3 DNA sequence: TGTGCCAGCAGCCCTACGGGGGGGCTCAATCAGCCCCAGCATTTT. It encodes CASSPTGGLNQPQHF.